This T cell receptor beta chain was recovered during a study of blood T cells in healthy people across ages (dated by TCRdb to the mid-2010s). Regarding the research as a whole: In model experiments, roughly one uniquely barcoded TCR beta cDNA molecule per two T cells was captured by template switching. Using deep sequencing normalized with unique cDNA molecular identifiers, the study measured how TCR beta repertoire diversity changes with age. The donors were split into four age groups: young (average approximately 16 years), middle-aged (over 35), aged (about 62) and long-lived (roughly 86). To avoid experimental bias, donors of different ages were spread randomly across the sequencing lanes. Two additional independent replicas of 1 million unique cDNA reads from the same blood draw were analyzed for two donors (one aged 18 to 30 and one aged 80 or older). General conclusions and limits of the study: Bulk unsorted PBMC profiling prevented conclusive comparison of naive and antigen-experienced compartments. Observed TCR beta diversity per million T cells fell roughly linearly with age, and a significant reduction was already apparent by age roughly 41. Donor CMV infection status was unknown, potentially confounding age-related changes in expanded clonotypes. Estimates of total diversity based on one million sequenced T cells were considered lower bounds and underestimates. Compared with the aged group, more naive CD4+ T cells, fewer expanded clones and increased TCR diversity were shown by the long-lived group, suggesting age selection. A strong correlation was found between observed TCR beta diversity and the percentage of naive T cells measured by flow cytometry.

Regarding this clonotype: What this receptor recognizes is not known. No per-base quality is available; no much larger clone lies one base away.

Systemically healthy Caucasian individuals from Russia, about 38 in total and aged 6 to 90 years, were included as donors. Each donor gave ten milliliters of peripheral blood, collected into EDTA-treated Vacutainer tubes. Ficoll-Paque density-gradient centrifugation was used to isolate PBMCs, with at least 6.5 million per sample. Total RNA was extracted from PBMCs with Trizol reagent, with at least 5.5 micrograms obtained per sample. For every donor, an aliquot of PBMCs went through flow cytometry to measure the percentages of naive CD45RAhigh/CD27high T cells. The protocol used for the library was 5' RACE. TCRdb names Illumina HiSeq 2500 as the instrument used. A second PCR of about 6 to 11 cycles was run with a J-beta primer mix and a sample-barcoded 5' primer. A template-switch 5' adaptor carrying 12 random nucleotides introduced a unique molecular identifier onto each TCR beta cDNA molecule. Each sample yielded at least 3 million CDR3-containing paired-end reads. First-strand cDNA synthesis was performed from all RNA using the Mint cDNA synthesis kit, with priming by a TRBC-specific oligonucleotide. Following uracil-DNA glycosylase treatment, a first 18-cycle PCR with universal primers M1SS and BC2_uni_R was performed on all cDNA. In the authors' own workflow: For normalization, 1 million high-quality reads were randomly selected from each sample, with every read carrying a distinct molecular identifier. Instead of being binned into consensus sequences, reads with shared molecular identifiers were discarded. MiTCR, with a Q25 quality threshold and the strictest error-elimination algorithm, was used for CDR3 identification, clonotype clustering and error correction. A nonparametric unseen species model using Euler transformation provided a lower-bound estimate of total TCR beta diversity. The raw public reads went through TCRdb reprocessing: fastp at Q25, MiXCR clone calling, in-frame beta chains kept. Each CDR3 protein gets just one entry, which takes the most common genes and DNA from the rows behind it. For this entry, the V and J calls and clone size follow TCRdb and not the study's own pipeline. Across this sample there are roughly 1.5 million distinct CDR3 sequences, with approximately 43% seen only once. Jointly, the top ten make up about 3.8% of the sample.

The sample comprised blood. The TCR sequence derives from a woman under 30 in good health.

The DNA is as follows: TGTGCCAGCAGGTACCGAGCTAGCGGGGGCCAAGAGACCCAGTACTTC. It translates to CASRYRASGGQETQYF. In this chain, TRBV7-9 is recombined with TRBJ2-5; the junction holds 10 bases that match TRBD2. The V end gives up 6 bases and the J end 1 base, leaving 8 bases in the junction not matched to a gene. CDR1 and CDR2, looked up from the germline V gene (reference sequence), are SEHNR and FQNEAQ. The CDR3 measures 16 amino acids from cysteine to phenylalanine. The read is trimmed to its CDR3 DNA, 48 bases read in frame from base 1.